This entry lists 30 T cell receptor beta chains sequenced from one sample in a study of shared clonotypes between healthy human individuals. Measured with immunoSEQ multiplex PCR; TCRdb has only the in-frame clones, and not every one. In the table there are over 2 million clones, about 94% of which are singletons. CD45RO-negative cells were positively selected for CCR7, leaving out terminally differentiated effector memory CD45RA+ cells. What was sequenced was naive CD8+ T cells sorted from blood. The receptor source for this set is a man aged 18-30 years in good health.

The V gene is TRBV7-9, the J gene TRBJ1-4; 8 bases are a match to TRBD1. Germline V gene sequence: CDR1 SEHNR, CDR2 FQNEAQ (reference sequence). The CDR3 covers 16 residues. V gave up 5 bases and J gave up 5 bases; unmatched junction bases: 10. CDR3 protein: CASSPPSQGGNEKLFF. DNA of the CDR3: TGTGCCAGCAGCCCCCCCTCACAGGGGGGCAATGAAAAACTGTTTTTT.

This chain uses TRBV14 with TRBJ2-7; 10 bases agree with TRBD2. The CDR3 loop spans 15 amino acids. The V segment lost 4 bases and the J segment 3 bases; nucleotides outside the gene matches: 6. Germline V gives CDR1 SGHDN, CDR2 FVKESK. The CDR3 loop is CASSRGLALDYEQYF. CDR3 bases: TGTGCCAGCAGCCGGGGACTAGCGCTAGACTACGAGCAGTACTTC.

The J gene is TRBJ2-3, the V gene TRBV4-1; 10 positions agree with TRBD1. This CDR3 spans 18 amino acids. The J segment lost 3 bases and the V segment lost 0 bases, leaving 9 bases of the junction unmatched. Germline CDR1 is MGHRA and CDR2 is YSYEKL. Written as DNA, the CDR3 is TGCGCCAGCAGCCAAGATTTCTGGGGACAGGGGACGACAGATACGCAGTATTTT. It specifies CASSQDFWGQGTTDTQYF.

V and J are TRBV28 and TRBJ2-7; D could derive from TRBD1 or TRBD2 (5 bases each). V was pared by 6 bases and J by 0 bases, with 15 bases between. This CDR3 comprises 15 residues. Germline V gene lookup returns CDR1 MDHEN and CDR2 SYDVKM. The CDR3 spells CASRPPGTYSYEQYF. The CDR3 DNA is TGTGCCAGCAGACCTCCGGGGACGTACTCCTACGAGCAGTACTTC.

CDR3 residues: CASKGGAPEAFF. The CDR3 nucleotides read TGTGCCAGCAAGGGAGGGGCACCTGAAGCTTTCTTT. This chain links TRBV27 with TRBJ1-1, with D perhaps TRBD1 (5 bases). The CDR3 is made up of 12 amino acids. Germline V gene data show CDR1 as MNHEY and CDR2 as SMNVEV (reference sequence). Trimming took off 7 bases at V and 6 bases at J, with 12 bases between the two ends.

The chain joins TRBV5-6 to TRBJ2-6, with a tentative D call TRBD1 (6 bases). V dropped 2 bases and J dropped 2 bases, with 14 bases sitting between them. The CDR3 has 17 residues. Looked up from germline, CDR1 is SGHDT and CDR2 is YYEEEE. The CDR3 bases are TGTGCCAGCAGCTTTGGAACAGGGTTAACTGGGGCCAACGTCCTGACTTTC. It is translated as CASSFGTGLTGANVLTF.

The J gene is TRBJ2-7, the V gene TRBV6-6; the D gene is possibly TRBD2 (5 bases). Per germline, CDR1 MNHNY and CDR2 SVGAGI (reference sequence). The V end lost 2 bases, the J end lost 2 bases, and 7 bases lay between the germline ends. The CDR3 is 13 amino acids. Here the CDR3 reads CASSYPGAYEQYF. The CDR3 region has the DNA TGTGCCAGCAGTTACCCCGGGGCCTACGAGCAGTACTTC.

The chain carries TRBV2 and TRBJ2-7, with D possibly being TRBD1 (5 bases). The CDR3 is 13 amino acids. V dropped 8 bases and J dropped 3 bases, with 14 bases sitting between them. The V gene's germline CDR1 is SNHLY and CDR2 FYNNEI. The CDR3 DNA reads as TGTGCCAGCGCCGCAGACAGCCTCTACGAGCAGTACTTC. Translation gives CASAADSLYEQYF.

The J gene is TRBJ2-1, the V gene TRBV13; TRBD2 matches at 8 bases. Germline V gene data show CDR1 as PRHDT and CDR2 as FYEKMQ (reference sequence). The CDR3 contains 12 residues. J gave up 12 bases and V 5 bases, and 6 bases lay outside the gene matches. The DNA of the CDR3 is TGTGCCAGCAGCCAGACTAGCGAGGGGCAGTTCTTC. Translating it yields CASSQTSEGQFF.

This clone occurred once. Other nucleotide sequences in the sample specify the same CDR3. The V call is TRBV5-6, the J call TRBJ1-1; D remains ambiguous. Germline-derived CDR1 and CDR2 are SGHDT and YYEEEE. This CDR3 spans 12 amino acids. V dropped 2 bases and J dropped 8 bases, with 10 bases sitting between them. CDR3 sequence: CASSFGDTEAFF. In nucleotides, the CDR3 is TGTGCCAGCAGCTTTGGGGATACCGAAGCTTTCTTT.

J is TRBJ2-3 and V is TRBV28; D gene uncertain. The CDR3 runs to 15 residues. Germline V gives CDR1 MDHEN, CDR2 SYDVKM. The ends were cut back, 6 bases at V and 2 bases at J, with 15 bases in the middle. In nucleotides, the CDR3 is TGTGCCAGCAGGGTGGGCCGGGCGGACACAGATACGCAGTATTTT. Translated: CASRVGRADTDTQYF.

A word on this clone: This specimen includes other DNA sequences encoding the same CDR3. J is TRBJ2-5 and V is TRBV6-5, with 11 bases identical to TRBD2. V lost 6 bases to trimming and J lost 1 base; unmatched junction nucleotides: 4. In germline, CDR1 is MNHEY, CDR2 SVGAGI. The CDR3 sequence is 15 residues long. For the CDR3, the DNA is TGTGCCAGCAGCCTAGCGGGAGGAATCCAAGAGACCCAGTACTTC. Translation: CASSLAGGIQETQYF.

The chain recombines TRBV5-6 with TRBJ1-3; the D is unclear. This CDR3 is 13 amino acids long. Germline V CDR1 and CDR2: SGHDT, YYEEEE. Between the trimmed V and J ends, which lost 4 bases and 4 bases, there was a span of 9 bases. The CDR3 is CASSTGEGNTIYF. The CDR3 DNA is TGTGCCAGCAGCACCGGTGAGGGAAACACCATATATTTT.

The chain carries TRBV2 and TRBJ2-3; 11 bases are a match to TRBD2. Trimming cost V 4 bases and J 6 bases; bases outside gene matches: 6. In germline, CDR1 is SNHLY, CDR2 FYNNEI. The CDR3 extends over 15 amino acids. CDR3 sequence (DNA): TGTGCCAGCAGTGGGACTAGCGGGTTTACCGATACGCAGTATTTT. Its translation is CASSGTSGFTDTQYF. The whole variable domain, filled in from reference TRBV2 and TRBJ2-3, reads EPEVTQTPSHQVTQMGQEVILRCVPISNHLYFYWYRQILGQKVEFLVSFYNNEISEKSEIFDDQFSVERPDGSNFTLKIRSTKLEDSAMYFCASSGTSGFTDTQYFGPGTRLTVL.

This clone showed up just once. The CDR3 sequence is CASSQDRVTGRTYEQYF. CDR3 bases: TGCGCCAGCAGCCAAGATAGGGTAACGGGGCGGACCTACGAGCAGTACTTC. The chain joins TRBV4-1 to TRBJ2-7; the D call may be TRBD1 or TRBD2 (5 bases each). This CDR3 contains 17 residues. Trimming removed 0 bases from V and 2 bases from J, with 17 bases in between. Germline loops: CDR1 MGHRA, CDR2 YSYEKL.

To note about this clone: In the same sample, other DNA sequences code for this CDR3. J is TRBJ2-3 and V is TRBV11-2, with D perhaps TRBD1 (5 bases). Between the trimmed V and J ends, which lost 5 bases and 5 bases, there was a span of 8 bases. Germline CDR1 and CDR2: SGHAT and FQNNGV. The CDR3 covers 12 residues. The CDR3, as DNA: TGTGCCAGCAGCCCTAGGGGAGATACGCAGTATTTT. This gives the protein CASSPRGDTQYF.

V gene TRBV2 combines with J gene TRBJ2-1; 9 nucleotides line up with TRBD1. With V trimmed by 2 bases and J by 8 bases, 25 bases remained unmatched. Germline assignment: CDR1 SNHLY and CDR2 FYNNEI. The CDR3 extends over 21 amino acids. The chain's CDR3 is CASSERYTTSSGGQGYHEQFF. The CDR3 bases are TGTGCCAGCAGTGAACGCTACACCACATCCTCAGGGGGACAGGGATACCATGAGCAGTTCTTC.

The chain uses TRBV7-2 and TRBJ1-4; no reliable D call. V shed 1 base and J shed 2 bases, with 8 bases lying between them. This CDR3 region has 15 residues. Germline CDR1 is SGHTA and CDR2 is FQGNSA. The CDR3 coding sequence is TGTGCCAGCAGCTTAGGAGGGTATACTAATGAAAAACTGTTTTTT. Translated, it gives CASSLGGYTNEKLFF.

The chain combines TRBV27 with TRBJ2-1; TRBD2 agrees at 16 bases. Trimming took 1 base from V and 10 from J; bases not matched to a gene: 4. Germline CDR1 reads MNHEY; CDR2 reads SMNVEV (reference sequence). CDR3 size: 16 residues. DNA for the CDR3: TGTGCCAGCAGTTTATTCAGGGGACTAGCGGGAGGGGAGCAGTTCTTC. Protein: CASSLFRGLAGGEQFF.

About this clone itself: Distinct nucleotide sequences in the sample also encode this CDR3. The gene calls are TRBV19 and TRBJ1-6, with D unclear. The germline CDR1 and CDR2 sequences are LNHDA and SQIVND (reference sequence). The CDR3 runs 13 residues. V lost 0 bases and J lost 10, with 7 bases in between. CDR3 sequence: CASSIDLESPLHF. CDR3 DNA sequence: TGTGCCAGTAGTATAGATCTTGAGTCACCCCTCCACTTT. Based on the CDR3 plus reference TRBV19 and TRBJ1-6, the full variable domain is DGGITQSPKYLFRKEGQNVTLSCEQNLNHDAMYWYRQDPGQGLRLIYYSQIVNDFQKGDIAEGYSVSREKKESFPLTVTSAQKNPTAFYLCASSIDLESPLHFGNGTRLTVT.

The chain links TRBV27 to TRBJ2-3; 7 nucleotides agree with TRBD1. The CDR3 contains 12 residues. Germline V lookup: CDR1 MNHEY, CDR2 SMNVEV (reference sequence). The V gene end was trimmed by 6 bases and the J gene end by 7 bases; junction bases not matched to a gene: 4. Here the CDR3 DNA reads TGTGCCAGCAGGACAGGGATCAATACGCAGTATTTT. Amino acids: CASRTGINTQYF.

J is TRBJ2-7 and V is TRBV6-5; a weak D match, TRBD2 (5 bases). The germline V gene has CDR1 MNHEY and CDR2 SVGAGI. The CDR3 sequence is 13 residues long. The V and J ends lost 7 bases and 9 bases respectively, with 19 bases between them. CDR3 nucleotide sequence: TGTGCCAGCACGCCGAGCGGATCAATGGGGCAGTACTTC. As protein: CASTPSGSMGQYF.

This chain uses TRBV7-9 with TRBJ1-2; 9 positions agree with TRBD1. This CDR3 has 12 amino acids. Germline CDR1 and CDR2: SEHNR and FQNEAQ (reference sequence). CDR3 nucleotide sequence: TGTGCTGGGGACAGGGACGGTCTTGGCTACACCTTC. It codes for CAGDRDGLGYTF.

This clone appeared a single time. The identical CDR3 is also encoded by other nucleotide sequences in the sample. The genes are TRBV27 and TRBJ2-5; 9 bases agree with TRBD2. CDR1 MNHEY and CDR2 SMNVEV come from the germline V gene (reference sequence). The CDR3 length is 15 residues. The V and J ends lost 2 bases and 5 bases, in that order; junction bases with no gene match: 6. The DNA for the CDR3 is TGTGCCAGCAGTTTAGGGGCGGGAGGGCCGGAGACCCAGTACTTC. This encodes CASSLGAGGPETQYF.

The chain has TRBV27 and TRBJ2-7; 8 bases align to TRBD1. After removal of 5 bases from V and 2 bases from J, the junction contained 8 bases not matched to a gene. CDR1 is MNHEY and CDR2 is SMNVEV in the germline V gene (reference sequence). The CDR3 consists of 15 residues. The CDR3 DNA is TGTGCCAGCAGTCTCGGGACAGGTTACCCCTACGAGCAGTACTTC. Amino acids: CASSLGTGYPYEQYF.

This chain connects TRBV4-1 to TRBJ2-6; weak D call: TRBD1 (6 bases). Germline assignment: CDR1 MGHRA and CDR2 YSYEKL. CDR3 length: 19 amino acids. V lost 1 base, J lost 4 bases, and 20 bases lay in between. Here the CDR3 DNA reads TGCGCCAGCAGCCAAGTCCCCCTTGATTGGGGGCTCGGGGCCAACGTCCTGACTTTC. Residues: CASSQVPLDWGLGANVLTF.

The chain joins TRBV15 to TRBJ2-7, with TRBD1 as a possible D gene (5 bases). This CDR3 spans 15 amino acids. V was shortened by 8 bases and J by 2 bases, with 19 bases between the two germline ends. Germline V lookup: CDR1 LNHNV, CDR2 YYDKDF (reference sequence). CDR3 nucleotide sequence: TGTGCCACCGCAGAGATAGGACACTTCCCCTACGAGCAGTACTTC. Amino acids: CATAEIGHFPYEQYF.

The gene calls are TRBV5-1 and TRBJ2-7; D may be TRBD1 or TRBD2 (5 bases each). CDR3 length equals 16 residues. Trimming shortened V by 0 bases and J by 2 bases, and 15 bases separated the two germline ends. Germline V lookup: CDR1 SGHRS, CDR2 YFSETQ. CDR3 sequence (DNA): TGCGCCAGCAGCTTGGTAGGGGACGGAATTCCCTACGAGCAGTACTTC. Translation: CASSLVGDGIPYEQYF.

V gene TRBV6-5 combines with J gene TRBJ2-4; D is unclear. Trimming left V 0 bases short and J 6 bases short, with 6 bases between. The CDR3 totals 13 residues. Germline V gene data show CDR1 as MNHEY and CDR2 as SVGAGI. The CDR3 loop reads CASSYSARNIQYF. CDR3 DNA sequence: TGTGCCAGCAGTTACTCCGCGAGAAACATTCAGTACTTC.

The chain carries TRBV6-6 and TRBJ1-4, with D hard to call. The CDR3 runs 12 residues. Germline V gene sequence: CDR1 MNHNY, CDR2 SVGAGI (reference sequence). V was trimmed by 7 bases and J by 8 bases, leaving 11 bases between them. The CDR3 reads CASMGRLEKLFF. The CDR3 coding sequence is TGTGCCAGCATGGGGAGGTTGGAAAAACTGTTTTTT.